The 7 T cell receptor beta chains in this list originate from one sample, sequenced in a study of siplizumab effects on memory and regulatory T cells. Generated by immunoSEQ multiplex PCR, the TCRdb table keeps only in-frame clones and is missing some. The sample consists of more than 95,000 clones, roughly 93% of them appearing once. Sequencing was carried out using Tregs sorted from blood. The receptors derive from a human donor in good health.

The chain has TRBV5-3 and TRBJ2-4, with 16 bases aligning to TRBD2. TRBV5-3 is filed as an ORF, its function uncertain. Unmatched junction bases numbered 12, after V lost 4 bases and J lost 2 bases. The CDR3 is made up of 20 amino acids. The CDR3 is CARSLVGLAGGPQSKNIQYF. CDR3 nucleotide sequence: TGTGCCAGAAGCCTTGTGGGACTAGCGGGAGGGCCTCAGTCCAAAAACATTCAGTACTTC.

J is TRBJ2-7 and V is TRBV27, with D tentatively TRBD2 (5 bases). Trimming pared 5 bases from V and 5 bases from J, leaving 16 bases between. The CDR3 consists of 14 residues. Germline CDR1 MNHEY, CDR2 SMNVEV (reference sequence). CDR3 coding DNA: TGTGCCAGCAGTCGGGGTCTAGCTGGAGACGAGCAGTACTTC. As protein: CASSRGLAGDEQYF.

The J gene is TRBJ1-3, the V gene TRBV30; no definite D call. Germline lookup yields CDR1 GTSNPN and CDR2 SVGIG (reference sequence). The CDR3 has 12 residues. V gave up 8 bases and J gave up 1 base, with 9 bases separating them. CDR3 region: CALPGSGNTIYF. The CDR3 region has the DNA TGTGCCCTGCCGGGTTCTGGAAACACCATATATTTT.

V gene TRBV5-1 combines with J gene TRBJ2-5; tentatively, D is TRBD1 or TRBD2 (6 bases each). The CDR3 contains 14 residues. CDR1 and CDR2 from the germline V gene are SGHRS and YFSETQ. V gave up 7 bases and J gave up 1 base, with 14 bases separating them. CDR3 sequence: CASGRGGLQETQYF. The CDR3 nucleotides are TGCGCCAGCGGGAGAGGGGGGCTCCAAGAGACCCAGTACTTC.

The chain employs TRBV10-3 and TRBJ2-2; D unclear. Trimming left V 3 bases short and J 4 bases short, with 6 bases between. CDR3 length: 13 residues. CDR1 ENHRY and CDR2 SYGVKD come from the germline V gene. The CDR3 nucleotides read TGTGCCATCAGTGACGGAAGCACCGGGGAGCTGTTTTTT. It specifies CAISDGSTGELFF.

J is TRBJ1-2 and V is TRBV9; D is uncertain. The CDR3 contains 14 residues. Germline V gene data show CDR1 as SGDLS and CDR2 as YYNGEE. The V end lost 2 bases, the J end lost 4 bases, and 12 bases lay between the germline ends. For the CDR3, the DNA is TGTGCCAGCAGCGTCGACCTTCAGGCCTATGGCTACACCTTC. This gives the protein CASSVDLQAYGYTF.

The gene calls are TRBV9 and TRBJ1-1; 8 bases map to TRBD1. The germline V gene encodes CDR1 SGDLS and CDR2 YYNGEE. With V trimmed by 4 bases and J by 4 bases, 3 bases remained unmatched. The CDR3 contains 13 residues. CDR3 coding DNA: TGTGCCAGCAGCTATACAGGGGGCACTGAAGCTTTCTTT. As protein: CASSYTGGTEAFF.